This TCR beta chain was captured in a study of blood T cells in healthy people across ages. Germline-derived CDR1 and CDR2 are MGHRA and YSYEKL. The CDR3 length is 16 residues. At least 6.5 million PBMCs were isolated per sample. Each sample provided at least 6 micrograms of extracted total RNA. With regard to this clonotype: One end of the junction is discordant with germline, which a read error may explain.

Then a second PCR, running roughly 7 to 11 cycles, was carried out with a sample-barcoded 5' primer and a J-beta primer mix. Every cDNA molecule bore a tag from a template-switch adaptor containing 12 random nucleotides. TCRdb used MiXCR to reprocess the 5' RACE reads, holding one entry per CDR3 protein. The sample records fewer than 1,000,000 distinct CDR3 sequences, approximately 48% being singletons. Sequencing used blood. This chain links TRBV4-1 with TRBJ2-4; D unclear. The DNA end favors TRBJ2-7, so the J call may be wrong. The receptor's source is a man aged 55-75 years in good health. The CDR3 protein is CSSSQVGRGPIYEQYF. As DNA, the CDR3 is TGCTCCAGCAGCCAAGTGGGCAGAGGCCCGATTTACGAGCAGTACTTC.